This entry describes one TCR beta chain. This clone was counted a single time. What antigen it recognizes has not been identified. Per-base qualities were not stored, and no clone one base away is much larger. The data derive from a study of shared clonotypes between healthy human individuals (dated by TCRdb to 2019 to 2021). General notes on the study: The cohort included a few men and a couple of women between 18 and 49 years of age. For each donor, three plates each were used for CD4 naive and CD4 memory, two plates were used for CD8 naive, and one plate was used for CD8 memory. Blood TCR repertoires of about five healthy adults were deeply sequenced to estimate repertoire size and the extent of clonotype sharing between individuals. To increase sequencing depth and limit assay-specific biases, TCR repertoire library preparation and sequencing were carried out by different laboratories using diverse techniques. Per donor, leukapheresis produced somewhere between about 0.94 and 9 billion PBMCs. Overall study results and their limits: Naive subsets generally had larger estimated clonotype richness than memory subsets. Across four donors, roughly 5% of naive CD4, approximately 3.6% of naive CD8, 2.3% of memory CD4, and 0.4% of memory CD8 clonotypes were shared. Because the study included a small number of donors, the genetic and exposure-history diversity represented was limited. Compared with non-shared clonotypes, clonotypes shared by all four sorted-subset donors had higher generation probabilities. Sampling was restricted to blood, and TCR repertoires in tissues likely differ from the TCR repertoires found in blood. Even with the large sequencing depth, rarefaction of the sorted-subset datasets indicated that sequencing was incomplete. Pairwise subsampling led to the expectation that sequencing depth would affect the degree of clonotype sharing among donors.

The donors were healthy, HIV-negative adults with no recently reported acute infections or vaccinations. All donors were Caucasian adults living in Nashville, Tennessee, USA. CD4+ T cells were enriched by magnetic negative selection; naive cells were then positively selected on CD45RA, and the negative fraction formed the memory subset. After blood collection by leukapheresis, PBMCs were isolated using Ficoll-Histopaque density gradient centrifugation and then cryopreserved in the vapor phase of liquid nitrogen. Purity and quantity of every magnetically sorted T cell population were checked by analytical flow cytometry. Genomic DNA was isolated from every sorted fraction and measured by UV absorbance on a Nanodrop 2000c. Using the deep immunoSEQ assay, TCR CDR3 regions were amplified from genomic DNA by multiplex PCR. Extracted genomic DNA from each cell subset was distributed evenly across all wells of several immunoSEQ 96-well plates, and each plate was treated as a replicate. For sorted subsets, 200 to 250 ng of genomic DNA, equivalent to 30,000 or so T cell genomes, went into each replicate PCR. The purified libraries were quantified using a Qubit 3.0 fluorometer, sized with a Bioanalyzer 2100, and then quantified again using the KAPA Library Quantification kit. Each immunoSEQ 96-well plate was sequenced on its own single-read 150-cycle Illumina NextSeq 550 flow cell. As for the authors' bioinformatics: The immunoSEQ output contained only junctional sequences without quality scores, so filtering could not match that applied to full-length reads. To assign V/J genes and CDR3, sequences were annotated against IMGT germline references using PyIR, a Python wrapper for IgBLAST v1.9. Any read was removed if the V/J assignment was weak (E-value above 1e-6), the CDR3 was missing, or the read contained stop codons, out-of-frame junctions, or ambiguous translated residues. V3J clonotypes were defined by identical inferred V gene, J gene, and CDR3 amino acid sequence. Percentage overlap between repertoires was computed as shared unique clonotypes divided by the size of the smaller repertoire. Repertoire richness was assessed with RTK rarefaction, the Chao1 estimator, and Recon v2.1 estimates of unobserved clonotypes. Generation probabilities were computed with OLGA for all TCRbeta clonotypes obtained by the gDNA method from a few donors. Held by TCRdb, this immuneACCESS table contains in-frame sequences only and omits some clones. Under half of the omission traces to an unresolved V gene where checked; the cause of the rest is unknown. V and J calls and clone size come straight from that table; D and trimming were deduced from the DNA. The sample table records 2 million to 3 million clones; 93% of these occur just once. Roughly 0.36% of the sample belongs to the ten largest clones.

CDR1 and CDR2 were assigned from the germline V gene as MDHEN and SYDVKM. V loses 5 bases, J loses 7 bases, and the germline ends lie 8 bases apart. Counted from cysteine to phenylalanine, this CDR3 has 12 amino acids. Kept here is only the CDR3 DNA, which spans 36 bases and is read in frame from base 1. The sequence links TRBV28 to TRBJ2-2, with the D gene call left open. The sequence came from a man younger than 35 in good health. Some clones in this sample may be carry-over from other donors' samples. The sequenced sample was naive CD4+ T cells from PBMCs. This specimen's cell subset or site label, per the study, means: CD45RA+ positively selected. Here the CDR3 is given as CASSLLRGELFF. The sequenced DNA is TGTGCCAGCAGTCTTCTCCGCGGGGAGCTGTTTTTT.